Shown below are 3 T cell receptor beta chains from a single sample sequenced in a study of cytomegalovirus exposure and HLA in healthy donors. Vbeta (60) and Jbeta (13) primers were used in the PCR. TCRdb's table, derived via immunoSEQ multiplex PCR, lists solely in-frame clones and lacks some. Counted here are around 200,000 clones, around 83% occurring once; the ten biggest clones make up 1.5% to 2%. The sample was PBMCs. The receptors shown here come from a man between 45 and 60 years old in good health and CMV-seronegative.

The CDR3 loop reads CASSGIIGANVLTF. Here the CDR3 DNA reads TGTGCCAGCAGCGGCATAATTGGGGCCAACGTCCTGACTTTC. V usage is TRBV7-9 and J usage is TRBJ2-6; D unclear. The CDR3 contains 14 residues. Germline V gives CDR1 SEHNR, CDR2 FQNEAQ (reference sequence). V was cut by 5 bases and J by 3 bases, with 8 bases left in between. Looking up the rest from reference TRBV7-9 and TRBJ2-6 gives the full variable domain: DTGVSQNPRHKITKRGQNVTFRCDPISEHNRLYWYRQTLGQGPEFLTYFQNEAQLEKSRLLSDRFSAERPKGSFSTLEIQRTEQGDSAMYLCASSGIIGANVLTFGAGSRLTVL.

V usage is TRBV28 and J usage is TRBJ2-1; 8 bases align to TRBD2. The germline V gene encodes CDR1 MDHEN and CDR2 SYDVKM. After removal of 7 bases from V and 9 bases from J, the junction contained 8 bases not matched to a gene. The CDR3 has 13 amino acids. The DNA for the CDR3 is TGTGCCAGCATCCGGCGGGAGGTGGGTGAGCAGTTCTTC. Residues: CASIRREVGEQFF.

The V and J genes are TRBV6-6 and TRBJ1-5; 7 positions match TRBD1. Germline V gene sequence: CDR1 MNHNY, CDR2 SVGAGI (reference sequence). V lost 6 bases to trimming and J lost 2 bases; unmatched junction nucleotides: 7. The CDR3 is 15 amino acids. The CDR3 sequence: CASRNQGDRNQPQHF. The DNA for the CDR3 is TGTGCCAGCAGGAACCAGGGGGACCGCAATCAGCCCCAGCATTTT.